The next 22 T cell receptor beta chains were all read from a single sample in a study of T-cell reconstitution after alpha-beta-depleted transplantation in children. Preparing the TCRbeta library involved the use of unique molecular identifiers. From the PCR reads, TCRdb called clonotypes with MiXCR, one entry per CDR3 protein. The sample lists about 200,000 distinct CDR3 sequences; approximately 8% were seen once. The source was PBMCs, mostly from graft donor cells, collected 360 days after TCRalphabeta/CD19-depleted stem cell transplant. The receptors come from a male patient between 2 and 9 years old who had a stem cell transplant for acute myeloid leukemia, so the T cells may come from the graft donor.

V gene TRBV20-1 combines with J gene TRBJ1-4, with 10 bases aligning to TRBD1. The junction had 13 bases not matched to a gene; V was cut back by 0 bases and J by 3 bases. Germline V gene lookup returns CDR1 DFQATT and CDR2 SNEGSKA (reference sequence). The CDR3 totals 19 residues. CDR3 residues: CSARDWSGDRGLSNEKLFF. The CDR3 nucleotides are TGCAGTGCTAGAGATTGGTCGGGCGACAGGGGGCTTTCTAATGAAAAACTGTTTTTT.

This clonotype was seen many times. This sequence joins TRBV12-3 or TRBV12-4 and TRBJ2-3; possibly TRBD2 for D (7 bases). Between the trimmed V and J ends, which lost 3 bases and 6 bases, there was a span of 10 bases. CDR3 length equals 13 residues. CDR3 residues: CASSFAGADTQYF. In nucleotides, the CDR3 is TGTGCCAGCAGTTTTGCGGGGGCGGATACGCAGTATTTT.

This clonotype was counted between two and nine times. The CDR3 sequence: CASSLSGRLYNEQFF. CDR3 nucleotide sequence: TGTGCCAGCAGTTTGTCCGGGAGACTCTACAATGAGCAGTTCTTC. The V and J genes are TRBV12-3 or TRBV12-4 and TRBJ2-1; D possibly corresponds to TRBD2 (6 bases). The germline V and J ends were trimmed by 3 bases and 3 bases, with 12 bases remaining between them. There are 15 residues in the CDR3.

Only a few counts were recorded for this clonotype. The J gene is TRBJ2-1, the V gene TRBV7-3; TRBD1 or TRBD2 may be the D gene (5 bases each). Germline-derived CDR1 and CDR2 are SGHTA and FQGTGA. The V gene lost 5 bases and the J gene lost 2 bases, with 19 bases spanning the gap. This CDR3 has 17 residues. The CDR3 sequence: CASSPPGNGAPYNEQFF. The DNA for the CDR3 is TGTGCCAGCAGCCCGCCGGGGAACGGGGCTCCCTACAATGAGCAGTTCTTC. The complete variable domain, with remaining parts taken from reference TRBV7-3 and TRBJ2-1, reads GAGVSQTPSNKVTEKGKYVELRCDPISGHTALYWYRQSLGQGPEFLIYFQGTGAADDSGLPNDRFFAVRPEGSVSTLKIQRTERGDSAVYLCASSPPGNGAPYNEQFFGPGTRLTVL.

This clonotype has ten or more counts. The chain is built from TRBV28 and TRBJ1-5; tentative D call: TRBD1 (6 bases). The CDR3 is made up of 14 amino acids. Between the trimmed V and J ends, which lost 6 bases and 4 bases, there was a span of 13 bases. The germline V gene has CDR1 MDHEN and CDR2 SYDVKM. The CDR3 region is CASRPGAENQPQHF. The CDR3 DNA reads as TGTGCCAGCAGGCCGGGGGCTGAGAATCAGCCCCAGCATTTT.

This clonotype came up many times. The CDR3 sequence: CASSQDRTSPRTQYF. CDR3 in DNA: TGCGCCAGCAGCCAAGACCGGACTAGCCCCCGGACCCAGTACTTC. J is TRBJ2-5 and V is TRBV4-3, with TRBD2 matching over 8 bases. Unmatched junction bases numbered 7, after V lost 0 bases and J lost 7 bases. The CDR3 sequence is 15 residues long. CDR1 is LGHNA, CDR2 YSLEER, per germline.

This clonotype occurred a few times. The chain is built from TRBV27 and TRBJ2-3; 16 bases are shared with TRBD2. Germline CDR1 is MNHEY and CDR2 is SMNVEV (reference sequence). The CDR3 runs to 15 residues. Germline trimming cut 6 bases from V and 4 bases from J; bases unmatched to any gene: 1. CDR3: CASRGLAGGPDTQYF. In DNA form, the CDR3 reads TGTGCCAGCAGGGGACTAGCGGGAGGGCCAGATACGCAGTATTTT.

This chain uses TRBV4-3 with TRBJ2-1; 11 bases line up with TRBD2. After removal of 3 bases from V and 5 bases from J, the junction contained 6 bases not matched to a gene. The CDR3 has 16 residues. In germline, CDR1 is LGHNA, CDR2 YSLEER. The CDR3 loop reads CASSHHSGRAHNEQFF. CDR3 sequence (DNA): TGCGCCAGCAGCCATCATAGCGGGAGGGCCCACAATGAGCAGTTCTTC.

V gene TRBV18 combines with J gene TRBJ2-5; TRBD1 agrees at 10 bases. The germline CDR1 and CDR2 sequences are KGHSH and LQKENI. J was trimmed by 5 bases and V by 2 bases; bases with no gene match: 5. The CDR3 is 15 amino acids. The CDR3 is CASSPTGTGEETQYF. The CDR3 DNA sequence: TGTGCCAGCTCACCAACTGGGACAGGGGAGGAGACCCAGTACTTC.

This clonotype was observed a few times. The chain carries TRBV6-2 or TRBV6-3 and TRBJ2-2, with no clear D. The germline V gene has CDR1 MNHEY and CDR2 SVGEGT. The V gene lost 0 bases and the J gene lost 2 bases, with 4 bases spanning the gap. The CDR3 runs 14 residues. The CDR3 sequence is CASSYSINTGELFF. The DNA of the CDR3 is TGTGCCAGCAGTTACTCGATAAACACCGGGGAGCTGTTTTTT.

This clonotype was counted many times. The chain uses TRBV4-1 and TRBJ2-3; D gene uncertain. The CDR3 has 13 residues. Germline CDR1 MGHRA, CDR2 YSYEKL. Trimming left V 4 bases short and J 5 bases short, with 10 bases between. The DNA for the CDR3 is TGCGCCAGCAGCCCCGTAAGTCTAGATACGCAGTATTTT. The encoded protein is CASSPVSLDTQYF.

This clonotype came up a few times. This chain joins TRBV6-6 and TRBJ1-2; D might be TRBD1 (5 bases). The germline gives CDR1 MNHNY, CDR2 SVGAGI (reference sequence). The CDR3 extends over 11 amino acids. V was clipped by 2 bases and J by 8 bases, with 6 bases between them. The CDR3 nucleotides are TGTGCCAGCAGTTACGGGGGGGGCTACACCTTC. Translated, it gives CASSYGGGYTF.

This clonotype was seen a handful of times. The J gene is TRBJ2-2, the V gene TRBV20-1; the D gene could be TRBD1 or TRBD2 (5 bases each). Trimming left V 3 bases short and J 5 bases short, with 10 bases between. The CDR3 extends over 13 amino acids. In germline, CDR1 is DFQATT, CDR2 SNEGSKA (reference sequence). The CDR3 coding sequence is TGCAGTGCTAGCGGGACCTATACCGGGGAGCTGTTTTTT. Encoded protein: CSASGTYTGELFF.

The gene calls are TRBV12-3 or TRBV12-4 and TRBJ2-5, with 7 bases aligning to TRBD2. V gave up 6 bases and J gave up 4 bases; unmatched junction bases: 8. The CDR3 is 14 amino acids. The CDR3 coding sequence is TGTGCCAGCAGCCACCGACTAGCAGGAGAGACCCAGTACTTC. Translated: CASSHRLAGETQYF.

This clonotype was seen at least ten times. Here the CDR3 DNA reads TGTGCCAGCAGCTTAATCGAACGGACTAGCGGGGGCACAGATACGCAGTATTTT. Translated, it gives CASSLIERTSGGTDTQYF. The chain couples TRBV7-3 to TRBJ2-3; the match to TRBD2 covers 12 bases. The V and J ends lost 1 base and 1 base, in that order; junction bases with no gene match: 6. Germline V lookup: CDR1 SGHTA, CDR2 FQGTGA. The CDR3 has 18 residues.

This clonotype was found a few times. The chain is built from TRBV20-1 and TRBJ2-5, with TRBD1 matching 11 bases. Germline V lookup: CDR1 DFQATT, CDR2 SNEGSKA (reference sequence). The CDR3 contains 14 residues. V lost 1 base and J lost 5; bases outside the gene matches: 3. CDR3 loop: CSARGTGGEETQYF. Here the CDR3 DNA reads TGCAGTGCTAGAGGGACAGGGGGCGAGGAGACCCAGTACTTC.

This clonotype showed up just a few times. CDR3 sequence (DNA): TGCGCCAGCAGCCAGCCCCCGGGACTCCTTGCGAATGAGCAGTTCTTC. Residues: CASSQPPGLLANEQFF. This chain joins TRBV4-1 and TRBJ2-1, with TRBD2 as a possible D gene (6 bases). CDR3 length equals 16 residues. CDR1 is MGHRA, CDR2 YSYEKL, per germline. The V end was cut by 3 bases, the J end by 7 bases, with 19 bases between.

This clonotype was detected ten times or more. J is TRBJ2-4 and V is TRBV12-3 or TRBV12-4, with unresolved D. V was pared by 3 bases and J by 1 base, with 16 bases between. The CDR3 has 17 amino acids. As DNA, the CDR3 is TGTGCCAGCAGTTTCTCGCCGAGTTTTTGGGCCAAAAACATTCAGTACTTC. Translation: CASSFSPSFWAKNIQYF.

This chain links TRBV28 with TRBJ2-2, with 9 bases aligning to TRBD1. The V and J ends lost 5 bases and 4 bases, in that order; junction bases with no gene match: 8. The V gene's germline CDR1 is MDHEN and CDR2 SYDVKM. The CDR3 length is 16 residues. The CDR3 is CASSTLGQGLTGELFF. The CDR3 DNA reads TGTGCCAGCAGTACATTGGGACAGGGACTCACCGGGGAGCTGTTTTTT.

The chain carries TRBV5-1 and TRBJ2-5; 8 nucleotides match TRBD1. With 0 bases clipped from V and 7 bases from J, the junction kept 2 bases outside the gene matches. The CDR3 totals 13 residues. CDR1 and CDR2 (germline): SGHRS, YFSETQ. The DNA of the CDR3 is TGCGCCAGCAGCTTGGGTACAGGGGGGACCCAGTACTTC. The encoded protein is CASSLGTGGTQYF.

This rearrangement joins TRBV11-1 to TRBJ2-1, with TRBD2 identical over 9 bases. With 2 bases clipped from V and 7 bases from J, the junction kept 15 bases outside the gene matches. The CDR3 runs 18 residues. Germline V CDR1 and CDR2: SGHAT, FQDESV (reference sequence). CDR3 in amino acids: CASSLTRSGGPNRNEQFF. CDR3 sequence (DNA): TGTGCCAGCAGCTTAACTCGTAGCGGGGGCCCAAATAGGAATGAGCAGTTCTTC.

A few counts support this clonotype. This rearrangement joins TRBV3-1 to TRBJ1-2, with D possibly TRBD1 on 6 matching bases. Germline V gene sequence: CDR1 LGHDT, CDR2 YNNKEL (reference sequence). V dropped 8 bases and J dropped 0 bases, with 16 bases sitting between them. The CDR3 extends over 15 amino acids. The CDR3 here is CASSQGGTPNYGYTF. The CDR3 DNA is TGTGCCAGCTCCCAAGGGGGGACTCCTAACTATGGCTACACCTTC. Variable domain in full (rest from reference TRBV3-1 and TRBJ1-2): DTAVSQTPKYLVTQMGNDKSIKCEQNLGHDTMYWYKQDSKKFLKIMFSYNNKELIINETVPNRFSPKSPDKAHLNLHINSLELGDSAVYFCASSQGGTPNYGYTFGSGTRLTVV.